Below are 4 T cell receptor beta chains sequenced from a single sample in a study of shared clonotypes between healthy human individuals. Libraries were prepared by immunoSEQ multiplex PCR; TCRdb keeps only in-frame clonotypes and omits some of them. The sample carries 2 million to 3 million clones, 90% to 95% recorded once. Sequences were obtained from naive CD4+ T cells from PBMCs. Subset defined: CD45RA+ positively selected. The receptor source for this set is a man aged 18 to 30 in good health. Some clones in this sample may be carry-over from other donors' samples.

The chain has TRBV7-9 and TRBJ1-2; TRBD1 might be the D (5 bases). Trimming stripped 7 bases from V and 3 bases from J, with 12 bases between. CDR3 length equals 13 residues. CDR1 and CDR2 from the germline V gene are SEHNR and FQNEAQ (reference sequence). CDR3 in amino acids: CASIPGGYYGYTF. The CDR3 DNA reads TGTGCCAGCATCCCGGGGGGGTACTATGGCTACACCTTC.

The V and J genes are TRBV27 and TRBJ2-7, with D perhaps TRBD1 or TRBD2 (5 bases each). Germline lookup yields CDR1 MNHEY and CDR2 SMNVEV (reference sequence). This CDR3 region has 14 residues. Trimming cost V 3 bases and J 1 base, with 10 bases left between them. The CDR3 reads CASSFRDQSYEQYF. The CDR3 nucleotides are TGTGCCAGCAGTTTCCGGGACCAATCCTACGAGCAGTACTTC.

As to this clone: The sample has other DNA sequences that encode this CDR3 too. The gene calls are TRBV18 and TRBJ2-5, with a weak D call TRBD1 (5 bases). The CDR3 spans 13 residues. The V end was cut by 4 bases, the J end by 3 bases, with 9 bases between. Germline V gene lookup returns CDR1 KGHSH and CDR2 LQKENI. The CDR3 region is CASSRDREETQYF. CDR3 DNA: TGTGCCAGCTCACGAGACAGAGAAGAGACCCAGTACTTC.

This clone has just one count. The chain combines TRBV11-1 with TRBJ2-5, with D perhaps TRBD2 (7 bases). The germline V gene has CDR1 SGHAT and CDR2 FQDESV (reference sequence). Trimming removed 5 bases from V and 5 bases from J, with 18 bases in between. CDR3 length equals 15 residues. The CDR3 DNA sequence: TGTGCCAGCAGCCGGGGGGCCGGGATCGGGGAGACCCAGTACTTC. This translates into CASSRGAGIGETQYF.